The sequence of this T cell receptor (beta chain) was determined in a study of T cell changes during pregnancy in multiple sclerosis. TCRdb's table, derived via immunoSEQ multiplex PCR, lists solely in-frame clones and lacks some. The sample carries 100,000 to 150,000 clones, approximately 93% recorded once. This CDR3 is 14 amino acids long. Looked up from germline, CDR1 is SGHRS and CDR2 is YFSETQ. V was clipped by 2 bases and J by 5 bases, with 13 bases between them. The sample consisted of peripheral blood, taken before pregnancy. V gene TRBV5-1 combines with J gene TRBJ1-1; possibly TRBD1 for D (5 bases). The sequence was obtained from a female donor with multiple sclerosis, enrolled in a pregnancy study. The CDR3 DNA reads as TGCGCCAGCAGCTTCAAAGGGACTCAAACTGAAGCTTTCTTT. Translation gives CASSFKGTQTEAFF.